The rows below give T cell receptor beta chains drawn from one sample of a study of OX40 agonist ivuxolimab in advanced cancers. Here immunoSEQ multiplex PCR was the method, and the copy in TCRdb shows in-frame clones only, minus some. The table includes 55,000 to 80,000 clones, roughly four fifths detected once. The sequencing here drew on CD4+ or CD8+ T cells sorted from blood, taken in a trial of the OX40 agonist ivuxolimab. The source of these receptors is an adult with an advanced solid tumor such as melanoma, head and neck, liver or kidney cancer. Both conserved end residues are part of each CDR3. D genes are given only for firm matches. Clone size is stated in some rows and not others, as once, few, many or a class when expanded.

D gene: TRBD2
V gene: TRBV5-4
clone size: .
J gene: TRBJ2-5
CDR3 DNA: TGTGCCAGCAGCTCGGTTGGGGGGGGAGAGACCCAGTACTTC
CDR3 protein: CASSSVGGGETQYF

D gene: .
V gene: TRBV5-8
clone size: .
J gene: TRBJ2-5
CDR3 DNA: TGTGCCAGCAGCCGACCCTACTACCAAGGGGAGACCCAGTACTTC
CDR3 protein: CASSRPYYQGETQYF

D gene: TRBD1
V gene: TRBV7-9
clone size: .
J gene: TRBJ1-2
CDR3 DNA: TGTGCCAGCAGCACTTGGACAGGGGGCTCTTATAACTATGGCTACACCTTC
CDR3 protein: CASSTWTGGSYNYGYTF

D gene: TRBD1
V gene: TRBV15
clone size: once
J gene: TRBJ2-6
CDR3 DNA: TGTGCCACCAGCTCCCAGGGGGTTCCTGGGGCCAACGTCCTGACTTTC
CDR3 protein: CATSSQGVPGANVLTF

D gene: .
V gene: TRBV18
clone size: .
J gene: TRBJ2-1
CDR3 DNA: TGTGCCAGCTCCAGTGGGGAGAACTCCTACAATGAGCAGTTCTTC
CDR3 protein: CASSSGENSYNEQFF

D gene: .
V gene: TRBV7-8
clone size: .
J gene: TRBJ2-3
CDR3 DNA: TGTGCCAGCAGCCCAGCTTCGGGTACGCAGTATTTT
CDR3 protein: CASSPASGTQYF

D gene: TRBD2
V gene: TRBV11-3
clone size: .
J gene: TRBJ2-3
CDR3 DNA: TGTGCCAGCAGCTCCCTGGCTGGCGGGGGGGACGGGGATACGCAGTATTTT
CDR3 protein: CASSSLAGGGDGDTQYF

D gene: .
V gene: TRBV7-6
clone size: few
J gene: TRBJ2-3
CDR3 DNA: TGTGCCAGCAGCGTAAGGGACCAGGATACGCAGTATTTT
CDR3 protein: CASSVRDQDTQYF

D gene: .
V gene: TRBV5-6
clone size: .
J gene: TRBJ2-7
CDR3 DNA: TGTGCCAGCAGCTTGACTCCTAACTCCTACGAGCAGTACTTC
CDR3 protein: CASSLTPNSYEQYF

D gene: .
V gene: TRBV7-3
clone size: once
J gene: TRBJ2-2
CDR3 DNA: TGTGCCAGCAGCTTAAACGCGAACACCGGGGAGCTGTTTTTT
CDR3 protein: CASSLNANTGELFF

D gene: .
V gene: TRBV30
clone size: .
J gene: TRBJ2-1
CDR3 DNA: TGTGCCTGGAGTCCAGGGTTTGGGTTAAACAATGAGCAGTTCTTC
CDR3 protein: CAWSPGFGLNNEQFF

D gene: TRBD2
V gene: TRBV7-6
clone size: .
J gene: TRBJ2-3
CDR3 DNA: TGTGCCAGCAGCTTAGAAATCGCGGGAGGCGCCCCTAGCACAGATACGCAGTATTTT
CDR3 protein: CASSLEIAGGAPSTDTQYF

D gene: .
V gene: TRBV10-3
clone size: .
J gene: TRBJ2-5
CDR3 DNA: TGTGCCATCAGTGATTGGGCAGAATTCCAAGAGACCCAGTACTTC
CDR3 protein: CAISDWAEFQETQYF

D gene: TRBD2
V gene: TRBV6-6
clone size: .
J gene: TRBJ2-3
CDR3 DNA: TGTGCCAGCAGTTACTCGACTCGGGGGGGAGATACGCAGTATTTT
CDR3 protein: CASSYSTRGGDTQYF

D gene: .
V gene: TRBV6-5
clone size: .
J gene: TRBJ1-1
CDR3 DNA: TGTGCCAGCAGTTTAACTGACAGGCTGAACACTGAAGCTTTCTTT
CDR3 protein: CASSLTDRLNTEAFF

D gene: TRBD1
V gene: TRBV11-2
clone size: .
J gene: TRBJ1-2
CDR3 DNA: TGTGCCAGCAGCTTAGAACAGGCGGGACAGTCAGGAGGCTACACCTTC
CDR3 protein: CASSLEQAGQSGGYTF

D gene: TRBD1
V gene: TRBV7-9
clone size: .
J gene: TRBJ2-2
CDR3 DNA: TGTGCCAGCAGCCCGACGGGGACAGAGAACACCGGGGAGCTGTTTTTT
CDR3 protein: CASSPTGTENTGELFF

D gene: .
V gene: TRBV11-2
clone size: .
J gene: TRBJ1-1
CDR3 DNA: TGTGCCAGCAGCTTAATTCCAGGGATGAACACTGAAGCTTTCTTT
CDR3 protein: CASSLIPGMNTEAFF

D gene: .
V gene: TRBV7-8
clone size: .
J gene: TRBJ2-7
CDR3 DNA: TGTGCCAGCAGCTTAGGGATCTTAACCTACGAGCAGTACTTC
CDR3 protein: CASSLGILTYEQYF

D gene: .
V gene: TRBV11-2
clone size: .
J gene: TRBJ1-1
CDR3 DNA: TGTGCCAGCGGCAGGGTCGTAGAAGCTTTCTTT
CDR3 protein: CASGRVVEAFF

D gene: .
V gene: TRBV30
clone size: .
J gene: TRBJ1-1
CDR3 DNA: TGTGCCTGGAGTGTAAGGCCAGGGGATTGGCCTGAAGCTTTCTTT
CDR3 protein: CAWSVRPGDWPEAFF

D gene: .
V gene: TRBV4-3
clone size: .
J gene: TRBJ2-3
CDR3 DNA: TGCGCCAGCAGCCAAGTTGGACTGAGCACAGATACGCAGTATTTT
CDR3 protein: CASSQVGLSTDTQYF

D gene: .
V gene: TRBV5-8
clone size: .
J gene: TRBJ1-6
CDR3 DNA: TGTGCCAGCAGCTTGGTTTACAGCTATTCACCCCTCCACTTT
CDR3 protein: CASSLVYSYSPLHF

D gene: TRBD2
V gene: TRBV7-2
clone size: .
J gene: TRBJ2-1
CDR3 DNA: TGTGCCAGCAGCGGGAAGACTAGCGGGGGCTCATACAATGAGCAGTTCTTC
CDR3 protein: CASSGKTSGGSYNEQFF

D gene: TRBD1
V gene: TRBV29-1
clone size: .
J gene: TRBJ2-7
CDR3 DNA: TGCAGCGCTTGGGACAGGGAATACGAGCAGTACTTC
CDR3 protein: CSAWDREYEQYF

D gene: .
V gene: TRBV7-2
clone size: .
J gene: TRBJ2-4
CDR3 DNA: TGTGCCAGCAGCGGAGGGGGATCCAAAAACATTCAGTACTTC
CDR3 protein: CASSGGGSKNIQYF

D gene: TRBD1
V gene: TRBV7-2
clone size: few
J gene: TRBJ2-7
CDR3 DNA: TGTGCCAGCAGCCAAGAAATAGTGGCACAGGGGGCGGTCTACGAGCAGTACTTC
CDR3 protein: CASSQEIVAQGAVYEQYF

D gene: .
V gene: TRBV30
clone size: .
J gene: TRBJ1-1
CDR3 DNA: TGTGCCTTGCACAATTATCGGTGGACTGAAGCTTTCTTT
CDR3 protein: CALHNYRWTEAFF

D gene: TRBD1
V gene: TRBV7-9
clone size: .
J gene: TRBJ1-2
CDR3 DNA: TGTGCCAGCAGCAGGGGCACAGGGGACTATGGCTACACCTTC
CDR3 protein: CASSRGTGDYGYTF

D gene: .
V gene: TRBV6-5
clone size: once
J gene: TRBJ2-7
CDR3 DNA: TGTGCCAGCAGTTACTCAGCATCCTACGAGCAGTACTTC
CDR3 protein: CASSYSASYEQYF

D gene: TRBD2
V gene: TRBV5-1
clone size: .
J gene: TRBJ2-7
CDR3 DNA: TGCGCCAGCAGCCGGGGACTAGCGGGAGGCCTCGGCGAGCAGTACTTC
CDR3 protein: CASSRGLAGGLGEQYF

D gene: .
V gene: TRBV7-6
clone size: .
J gene: TRBJ2-5
CDR3 DNA: TGTGCCAGCAGCTTAGTGGGCCCCCGAGAGACCCAGTACTTC
CDR3 protein: CASSLVGPRETQYF

D gene: .
V gene: TRBV18
clone size: .
J gene: TRBJ2-2
CDR3 DNA: TGTGCCAGCTCACCATTGGGTTTGGACACCGGGGAGCTGTTTTTT
CDR3 protein: CASSPLGLDTGELFF

D gene: TRBD1
V gene: TRBV11-1
clone size: .
J gene: TRBJ1-1
CDR3 DNA: TGTGCCAGCAGCTTTCCGGGACAGGCCCCTGAAGCTTTCTTT
CDR3 protein: CASSFPGQAPEAFF

D gene: TRBD1
V gene: TRBV29-1
clone size: .
J gene: TRBJ1-2
CDR3 DNA: TGCAGCGCCGCCCAAACAGGGGGATACACCTTC
CDR3 protein: CSAAQTGGYTF

D gene: .
V gene: TRBV28
clone size: .
J gene: TRBJ2-1
CDR3 DNA: TGTGCCAGCAGTCTGGGGCACGCCAATGAGCAGTTCTTC
CDR3 protein: CASSLGHANEQFF

D gene: TRBD2
V gene: TRBV28
clone size: few
J gene: TRBJ2-1
CDR3 DNA: TGTGCCAGCAGTATTTACACTAGCGTCCGGATCGATGAGCAGTTCTTC
CDR3 protein: CASSIYTSVRIDEQFF

D gene: .
V gene: TRBV13
clone size: .
J gene: TRBJ2-2
CDR3 DNA: TGTGCCAGCAGCCCAACAGGTTACGGGGAGCTGTTTTTT
CDR3 protein: CASSPTGYGELFF

D gene: .
V gene: TRBV6-5
clone size: .
J gene: TRBJ1-3
CDR3 DNA: TGTGCCAGCAGTTACCGCTCTTCCAACTCTGGAAACACCATATATTTT
CDR3 protein: CASSYRSSNSGNTIYF

D gene: TRBD1
V gene: TRBV29-1
clone size: .
J gene: TRBJ2-7
CDR3 DNA: TGCAGCGTTGATCTAGGGACAGGGGGACTTGGGTACGAGCAGTACTTC
CDR3 protein: CSVDLGTGGLGYEQYF

D gene: TRBD2
V gene: TRBV10-3
clone size: .
J gene: TRBJ2-7
CDR3 DNA: TGTGCCATCAGGGGACTAGCGGGAAACGAGCAGTACTTC
CDR3 protein: CAIRGLAGNEQYF

D gene: .
V gene: TRBV11-2
clone size: once
J gene: TRBJ2-1
CDR3 DNA: TGTGCCAGCAGCCTGGGAGTCCTGGCCGTTGAGCAGTTCTTC
CDR3 protein: CASSLGVLAVEQFF

D gene: TRBD2
V gene: TRBV7-6
clone size: once
J gene: TRBJ2-1
CDR3 DNA: TGTGCCAGCAGCTTAGTTGCGGGGGGGCCCAGTGAGCAGTTCTTC
CDR3 protein: CASSLVAGGPSEQFF

D gene: .
V gene: TRBV7-2
clone size: once
J gene: TRBJ2-3
CDR3 DNA: TGTGCCAGCAGCTTAGCGCCCACTAGCACAGATACGCAGTATTTT
CDR3 protein: CASSLAPTSTDTQYF

D gene: .
V gene: TRBV5-6
clone size: .
J gene: TRBJ2-5
CDR3 DNA: TGTGCCAGCAGTTTTACAGGGCCTGGGGAGACCCAGTACTTC
CDR3 protein: CASSFTGPGETQYF

D gene: .
V gene: TRBV29-1
clone size: .
J gene: TRBJ2-5
CDR3 DNA: TGCAGCGTTGAAACCCCAGGGCCCACGACCCAGTACTTC
CDR3 protein: CSVETPGPTTQYF

D gene: .
V gene: TRBV7-8
clone size: .
J gene: TRBJ1-2
CDR3 DNA: TGTGCCAGCAGCTTAGGGGCAGGGAGGAACTATGGCTACACCTTC
CDR3 protein: CASSLGAGRNYGYTF

D gene: .
V gene: TRBV10-3
clone size: .
J gene: TRBJ2-5
CDR3 DNA: TGTGCCATCAGCTCCGGGACTTTTCAAGAGACCCAGTACTTC
CDR3 protein: CAISSGTFQETQYF

D gene: .
V gene: TRBV6-6
clone size: .
J gene: TRBJ1-1
CDR3 DNA: TGTGCCAGCTCTTTGGTGGGGCGGGTCACTGAAGCTTTCTTT
CDR3 protein: CASSLVGRVTEAFF

D gene: .
V gene: TRBV5-1
clone size: .
J gene: TRBJ2-7
CDR3 DNA: TGCGCCAGCAGCACCGGGACATCTAAAACCTACGAGCAGTACTTC
CDR3 protein: CASSTGTSKTYEQYF

D gene: .
V gene: TRBV29-1
clone size: once
J gene: TRBJ1-1
CDR3 DNA: TGCAGCGTTGAGGAGGGTATAGCTGAAGCTTTCTTT
CDR3 protein: CSVEEGIAEAFF

D gene: .
V gene: TRBV28
clone size: .
J gene: TRBJ1-6
CDR3 DNA: TGTGCCAGCAGTTTCTCAAATTCACCCCTCCACTTT
CDR3 protein: CASSFSNSPLHF

D gene: TRBD1
V gene: TRBV7-7
clone size: .
J gene: TRBJ2-5
CDR3 DNA: TGTGCTAGCAGCTTAGCTAAGGGGACAGCCCTAAATAGTCAAGAGACCCAGTACTTC
CDR3 protein: CASSLAKGTALNSQETQYF

D gene: .
V gene: TRBV14
clone size: .
J gene: TRBJ2-3
CDR3 DNA: TGTGCCAGCAGCCAACCCCTTTTCAAAGATACGCAGTATTTT
CDR3 protein: CASSQPLFKDTQYF

D gene: .
V gene: TRBV10-3
clone size: .
J gene: TRBJ2-5
CDR3 DNA: TGTGCCATCAGTGCCGGGGGAGGGGGTATGGGGCAAGAGACCCAGTACTTC
CDR3 protein: CAISAGGGGMGQETQYF

D gene: .
V gene: TRBV11-1
clone size: .
J gene: TRBJ2-3
CDR3 DNA: TGTGCCAGCAGCCCGATGTTACTAGCAACAGATACGCAGTATTTT
CDR3 protein: CASSPMLLATDTQYF

D gene: .
V gene: TRBV11-3
clone size: .
J gene: TRBJ2-7
CDR3 DNA: TGTGCTACCCGAGACCGGGAGAGGAGCTACGAGCAGTACTTC
CDR3 protein: CATRDRERSYEQYF

D gene: TRBD1
V gene: TRBV5-4
clone size: .
J gene: TRBJ2-4
CDR3 DNA: TGTGCCAGCAGCCCGGGACAGGGAGCCAAAAACATTCAGTACTTC
CDR3 protein: CASSPGQGAKNIQYF

D gene: .
V gene: TRBV6-6
clone size: .
J gene: TRBJ2-7
CDR3 DNA: TGTGCCAGCAGTTCTTCAGCCTACGAGCAGTACTTC
CDR3 protein: CASSSSAYEQYF

D gene: TRBD1
V gene: TRBV30
clone size: .
J gene: TRBJ1-2
CDR3 DNA: TGTGCCTGGAGGGGGGACAGGGGGTCCCTCTATGGCTACACCTTC
CDR3 protein: CAWRGDRGSLYGYTF